These 20 T cell receptor beta chains were sequenced from one sample in a study of blood T cell repertoires in COVID-19. TCRdb keeps only in-frame clones here, not all; method: immunoSEQ multiplex PCR. The profile shows roughly 150,000 clones, 78% of them singletons. What was sequenced was PBMCs or T cells enriched from blood (not recorded which). The receptors come from a woman aged 45-65 years who had recovered from COVID-19.

V gene TRBV7-8 combines with J gene TRBJ1-2, with 8 positions matching TRBD1. Germline values: CDR1 SGHVS, CDR2 FQNEAQ. Losses at the gene ends were 5 bases for V and 3 bases for J; bases not matched to a gene: 17. The CDR3 sequence is 18 residues long. The DNA of the CDR3 is TGTGCCAGCAGCCCAGATATTTGGGACAGGACGGAAGACTATGGCTACACCTTC. It is translated as CASSPDIWDRTEDYGYTF.

The chain recombines TRBV9 with TRBJ2-1, with TRBD2 matching over 10 bases. The CDR3 length is 17 residues. From germline, CDR1 is SGDLS and CDR2 YYNGEE. Trimming removed 0 bases from V and 5 bases from J; junction bases left unmatched: 8. CDR3 in DNA: TGTGCCAGCAGCGTAGACCGAGCGGGGGGGCCGGACAATGAGCAGTTCTTC. The encoded protein is CASSVDRAGGPDNEQFF.

The chain is built from TRBV28 and TRBJ2-3; 12 bases line up with TRBD2. This CDR3 region has 18 residues. V lost 3 bases and J lost 0; bases outside the gene matches: 7. From germline, CDR1 is MDHEN and CDR2 SYDVKM. The CDR3 loop reads CASSLGLAGGRSTDTQYF. For the CDR3, the DNA is TGTGCCAGCAGTTTGGGGCTAGCGGGGGGGCGAAGCACAGATACGCAGTATTTT. Looking up the rest from reference TRBV28 and TRBJ2-3 gives the full variable domain: DVKVTQSSRYLVKRTGEKVFLECVQDMDHENMFWYRQDPGLGLRLIYFSYDVKMKEKGDIPEGYSVSREKKERFSLILESASTNQTSMYLCASSLGLAGGRSTDTQYFGPGTRLTVL.

The chain recombines TRBV9 with TRBJ2-5; 8 nucleotides agree with TRBD1. V shed 3 bases, J shed 4 bases, and the junction held 14 bases outside the gene matches. Per the germline V gene, CDR1 is SGDLS and CDR2 is YYNGEE. The CDR3 length is 17 residues. The CDR3 DNA is TGTGCCAGCAGCGCACCCACTTCGGACAGGGTGAGAGAGACCCAGTACTTC. Translation: CASSAPTSDRVRETQYF.

The CDR3 loop reads CASSFAGTGGETEAFF. Written as DNA, the CDR3 is TGTGCCAGCAGTTTCGCCGGGACAGGGGGCGAGACTGAAGCTTTCTTT. The chain carries TRBV28 and TRBJ1-1; TRBD1 aligns across 12 bases. The V and J ends lost 3 bases and 5 bases, in that order; junction bases with no gene match: 7. This CDR3 contains 16 residues. Germline CDR1 reads MDHEN; CDR2 reads SYDVKM.

The table lists this clone with a few counts. The chain is built from TRBV10-3 and TRBJ1-1; 9 nucleotides line up with TRBD1. The CDR3 is made up of 14 amino acids. Germline V gene sequence: CDR1 ENHRY, CDR2 SYGVKD. V trimming: 4 bases; J trimming: 6 bases; junction bases outside the gene matches: 6. CDR3 nucleotide sequence: TGTGCCATCAGTGGGGACAGGGTAAACCCTGAAGCTTTCTTT. Encoded protein: CAISGDRVNPEAFF.

The rearrangement uses TRBV3-1 (or the pseudogene TRBV3-2) and TRBJ2-1; 11 bases line up with TRBD2. With V trimmed by 0 bases and J by 4 bases, 2 bases remained unmatched. Germline CDR1 and CDR2: LGHDT and YNNKEL (reference sequence). The CDR3 loop spans 16 amino acids. The CDR3 bases are TGTGCCAGCAGCCAAGATCTAGCGGGGGGTTACAATGAGCAGTTCTTC. The encoded protein is CASSQDLAGGYNEQFF.

The rearrangement uses TRBV4-1 and TRBJ2-7; a weak D match, TRBD1 (7 bases). CDR1 MGHRA and CDR2 YSYEKL come from the germline V gene. The CDR3 contains 13 residues. The ends were cut back, 2 bases at V and 3 bases at J, with 8 bases in the middle. CDR3 sequence reads: CASSQQGGYEQYF. CDR3 in DNA: TGCGCCAGCAGCCAACAGGGGGGCTACGAGCAGTACTTC.

In DNA form, the CDR3 reads TGTGCCTGGAGTGTGGAAGGACAAATCACTGAAGCTTTCTTT. It codes for CAWSVEGQITEAFF. This chain connects TRBV30 to TRBJ1-1; tentatively, D is TRBD1 (5 bases). Germline lookup yields CDR1 GTSNPN and CDR2 SVGIG (reference sequence). The CDR3 runs 14 residues. V was clipped by 0 bases and J by 4 bases, with 12 bases between them.

CDR3 sequence reads: CASSLFKRRGRTGELFF. DNA for the CDR3: TGTGCCAGCAGCTTATTTAAACGCAGGGGTCGGACCGGGGAGCTGTTTTTT. This chain uses TRBV7-9 with TRBJ2-2; perhaps TRBD1 as D (6 bases). This CDR3 spans 17 amino acids. Germline CDR1 and CDR2: SEHNR and FQNEAQ (reference sequence). The V end was cut by 2 bases, the J end by 5 bases, with 18 bases between.

This chain links TRBV11-3 with TRBJ2-7, with 10 bases aligning to TRBD1. The CDR3 length is 17 residues. With V trimmed by 1 base and J by 1 base, 7 bases remained unmatched. Germline loops: CDR1 SGHNT, CDR2 YENEEA. The CDR3 protein is CASSLGLGTGVSYEQYV. The CDR3 DNA follows: TGTGCCAGCAGCTTAGGTCTAGGGACAGGGGTTTCCTACGAGCAGTACGTC.

This clone was observed once. The chain's CDR3 is CASSFGQGASAFF. CDR3 nucleotides: TGTGCCAGCAGTTTTGGACAGGGGGCATCGGCTTTCTTT. This rearrangement joins TRBV27 to TRBJ1-1; 11 bases map to TRBD1. CDR1 and CDR2 (germline): MNHEY, SMNVEV (reference sequence). V lost 3 bases and J lost 11; bases outside the gene matches: 5. This CDR3 is built from 13 residues.

This chain joins TRBV10-2 and TRBJ1-1, with 7 bases lining up with TRBD1. The V and J ends lost 2 bases and 2 bases, in that order; junction bases with no gene match: 11. CDR1 and CDR2 from the germline V gene are WSHSY and SAAADI. The CDR3 has 17 amino acids. This chain's CDR3 is CASSEVTGAVRNTEAFF. The CDR3 nucleotides read TGCGCCAGCAGTGAGGTAACAGGGGCCGTAAGAAACACTGAAGCTTTCTTT.

The J gene is TRBJ1-5, the V gene TRBV10-3; D unresolved. The germline V gene has CDR1 ENHRY and CDR2 SYGVKD. Trimming took 3 bases from V and 0 from J, leaving 9 bases between them. The CDR3 spans 15 residues. The chain's CDR3 is CAISEVGNSNQPQHF. The CDR3 nucleotides are TGTGCCATCAGTGAAGTCGGGAATAGCAATCAGCCCCAGCATTTT.

The chain combines TRBV9 with TRBJ1-3; D might be TRBD1 (5 bases). In germline, CDR1 is SGDLS, CDR2 YYNGEE. Trimming cost V 2 bases and J 10 bases, with 16 bases left between them. The CDR3 runs to 14 residues. The CDR3 loop is CASSVDTAGRTIYF. DNA for the CDR3: TGTGCCAGCAGCGTGGACACGGCGGGGAGAACCATATATTTT. The full variable domain, in which reference TRBV9 and TRBJ1-3 provide the parts outside the CDR3, is DSGVTQTPKHLITATGQRVTLRCSPRSGDLSVYWYQQSLDQGLQFLIQYYNGEERAKGNILERFSAQQFPDLHSELNLSSLELGDSALYFCASSVDTAGRTIYFGEGSWLTVV.

The chain joins TRBV7-2 to TRBJ2-3, with 12 bases fitting TRBD2. From germline, CDR1 is SGHTA and CDR2 FQGNSA. CDR3 length: 16 amino acids. Unmatched junction bases numbered 3, after V lost 5 bases and J lost 0 bases. The CDR3 sequence is CASSPGLAGSTDTQYF. The CDR3 DNA is TGTGCCAGCAGCCCGGGACTAGCGGGTAGCACAGATACGCAGTATTTT.

V usage is TRBV19 and J usage is TRBJ1-3; no clear D gene. The CDR3 has 17 residues. Trimming took 7 bases from V and 0 from J, leaving 19 bases between them. The germline CDR1 and CDR2 sequences are LNHDA and SQIVND (reference sequence). This CDR3 is CASNLGGVGISGNTIYF. CDR3 nucleotides: TGTGCCAGTAACTTAGGCGGAGTCGGGATCTCTGGAAACACCATATATTTT.

V gene TRBV9 combines with J gene TRBJ2-1, with D maybe TRBD2 (5 bases). The CDR3 is 15 residues long. Deletions cut 0 bases from V and 0 bases from J, with 7 bases between. Germline-derived CDR1 and CDR2 are SGDLS and YYNGEE. CDR3 protein: CASSVVGSSYNEQFF. The CDR3, as DNA: TGTGCCAGCAGCGTAGTGGGGAGCTCCTACAATGAGCAGTTCTTC. The entire variable domain, with the rest obtained from reference TRBV9 and TRBJ2-1, is as follows: DSGVTQTPKHLITATGQRVTLRCSPRSGDLSVYWYQQSLDQGLQFLIQYYNGEERAKGNILERFSAQQFPDLHSELNLSSLELGDSALYFCASSVVGSSYNEQFFGPGTRLTVL.

The V and J genes are TRBV5-5 and TRBJ1-1, with 7 bases aligning to TRBD1. The CDR3 consists of 17 residues. The germline V gene encodes CDR1 SGHKS and CDR2 YYEKEE (reference sequence). J lost 0 bases, V lost 4 bases, and 12 bases had no gene match. For the CDR3, the DNA is TGTGCCAGCAGCCAGATGACAGGGTCGATTTTGAACACTGAAGCTTTCTTT. It codes for CASSQMTGSILNTEAFF.

This clone was counted between two and nine times. The chain uses TRBV5-5 and TRBJ1-2, with D hard to call. CDR1 is SGHKS and CDR2 is YYEKEE in the germline V gene (reference sequence). With 0 bases removed from V and 5 bases from J, the gap between germline ends came to 8 bases. CDR3 size: 13 residues. CDR3 coding DNA: TGTGCCAGCAGCTTGGAGGGAGAGTATGGCTACACCTTC. Protein sequence: CASSLEGEYGYTF.